The 28 T cell receptor beta chains reported below all come from one sample, sequenced in a study of blood T cell repertoires in COVID-19. Libraries were prepared by immunoSEQ multiplex PCR; TCRdb keeps only in-frame clonotypes and omits some of them. The sample yields 100,000 to 150,000 clones, roughly 83% seen once. The sample comprised peripheral blood. The receptors shown here come from a man between 60 and 70 years old with acute or convalescent COVID-19.

The chain uses TRBV24-1 and TRBJ2-7; TRBD1 is a possible D gene (5 bases). In germline, CDR1 is KGHDR, CDR2 SFDVKD. The CDR3 length is 14 residues. With 3 bases removed from V and 2 bases from J, the gap between germline ends came to 10 bases. Here the CDR3 reads CATSDPDSTYEQYF. Here the CDR3 DNA reads TGTGCCACCAGTGATCCCGACAGTACCTACGAGCAGTACTTC.

There are a few counts of this clone. V gene TRBV29-1 combines with J gene TRBJ1-5; D unresolved. Trimming removed 7 bases at V and 6 bases at J, with 16 bases between. CDR3 size: 13 residues. Germline CDR1 SQVTM, CDR2 ANQGSEA. The CDR3 loop is CSGGVLCCQPQHF. CDR3 DNA sequence: TGCAGCGGCGGGGTTCTTTGTTGTCAGCCCCAGCATTTT.

The chain is built from TRBV19 and TRBJ1-3; TRBD1 matches 7 bases. The CDR3 has 15 residues. Germline values: CDR1 LNHDA, CDR2 SQIVND (reference sequence). Unmatched junction bases numbered 3, after V lost 3 bases and J lost 1 base. This CDR3 reads CASSIGQVSGNTIYF. CDR3 DNA sequence: TGTGCCAGTAGTATCGGACAGGTGTCTGGAAACACCATATATTTT.

The chain combines TRBV5-1 with TRBJ1-1; 9 bases agree with TRBD1. CDR1 and CDR2 (germline): SGHRS, YFSETQ. There are 15 residues in the CDR3. V shed 0 bases and J 10 bases; nucleotides not matched to a gene: 10. CDR3 nucleotides: TGCGCCAGCAGCTTGGAGGGACAGGGAGCAGGAGGAGCTTTCTTT. Protein sequence: CASSLEGQGAGGAFF.

The J gene is TRBJ1-1, the V gene TRBV11-2; 8 bases are shared with TRBD1. Germline CDR1 is SGHAT and CDR2 is FQNNGV. The V gene end was trimmed by 1 base and the J gene end by 4 bases; junction bases not matched to a gene: 5. The CDR3 sequence is 15 residues long. The DNA of the CDR3 is TGTGCCAGCAGCTTAGTCCAGGGGGCGCCCACTGAAGCTTTCTTT. Amino acid sequence: CASSLVQGAPTEAFF. Based on the CDR3 plus reference TRBV11-2 and TRBJ1-1, the full variable domain is EAGVAQSPRYKIIEKRQSVAFWCNPISGHATLYWYQQILGQGPKLLIQFQNNGVVDDSQLPKDRFSAERLKGVDSTLKIQPAKLEDSAVYLCASSLVQGAPTEAFFGQGTRLTVV.

Comment on this clone: Other DNA variants within this sample encode the same CDR3. The chain is built from TRBV7-2 and TRBJ2-2, with TRBD2 matching 11 bases. The junction had 7 bases not matched to a gene; V was cut back by 4 bases and J by 3 bases. Looked up from germline, CDR1 is SGHTA and CDR2 is FQGNSA. The CDR3 totals 17 residues. DNA of the CDR3: TGTGCCAGCAGCTCCATAGCGGGGGGGCCGGACACCGGGGAGCTGTTTTTT. Amino acid sequence: CASSSIAGGPDTGELFF.

The chain carries TRBV3-1 (or the pseudogene TRBV3-2) and TRBJ1-2; 7 bases match TRBD1. CDR1 is LGHDT and CDR2 is YNNKEL in the germline V gene (reference sequence). The ends lost 0 bases at V and 7 bases at J; junction bases unmatched: 11. The CDR3 covers 16 residues. This CDR3 is CASSQDGSEGGRGYTF. DNA for the CDR3: TGTGCCAGCAGCCAAGACGGATCCGAAGGGGGCCGTGGCTACACCTTC.

The chain uses TRBV19 and TRBJ2-7; TRBD1 matches 7 bases. CDR1 is LNHDA, CDR2 SQIVND, per germline (reference sequence). The CDR3 length is 15 residues. The J segment lost 3 bases and the V segment lost 1 base, leaving 6 bases of the junction unmatched. The CDR3 is CASSIGQGQIYEQYF. Here the CDR3 DNA reads TGTGCCAGTAGTATAGGACAGGGACAGATCTACGAGCAGTACTTC.

The J gene is TRBJ2-7, the V gene TRBV7-2; 7 positions match TRBD1. V was clipped by 4 bases and J by 4 bases; unmatched bases: 7. Germline-derived CDR1 and CDR2 are SGHTA and FQGNSA. The CDR3 is 14 residues long. DNA of the CDR3: TGTGCCAGCAGCTACTCGACAGGGTGGTACGAGCAGTACTTC. Protein sequence: CASSYSTGWYEQYF.

V and J are TRBV7-9 and TRBJ2-1; 9 bases align to TRBD2. The V and J ends lost 0 bases and 9 bases, in that order; junction bases with no gene match: 6. Germline CDR1 is SEHNR and CDR2 is FQNEAQ (reference sequence). This CDR3 contains 15 residues. As DNA, the CDR3 is TGTGCCAGCAGCTTAGCAAGCGGGGGGCATGGTGAGCAGTTCTTC. This gives the protein CASSLASGGHGEQFF.

This clone showed up just a few times. This rearrangement joins TRBV5-5 to TRBJ1-5; tentatively, D is TRBD1 (5 bases). CDR1 and CDR2 (germline): SGHKS, YYEKEE (reference sequence). V shed 0 bases and J shed 0 bases, with 7 bases lying between them. This CDR3 has 15 amino acids. In DNA form, the CDR3 reads TGTGCCAGCAGCTTGGCCGACAGTAGCAATCAGCCCCAGCATTTT. Protein product: CASSLADSSNQPQHF.

The chain has TRBV7-9 and TRBJ1-4, with 8 bases matching TRBD1. Germline loops: CDR1 SEHNR, CDR2 FQNEAQ (reference sequence). Trimming cost V 8 bases and J 5 bases; bases outside gene matches: 1. The CDR3 spans 12 residues. The CDR3 protein is CASGTGNEKLFF. The CDR3, as DNA: TGTGCCAGCGGGACAGGCAATGAAAAACTGTTTTTT.

The chain recombines TRBV3-1 (or the pseudogene TRBV3-2) with TRBJ1-5; maybe TRBD1 (6 bases). CDR1 and CDR2 (germline): LGHDT, YNNKEL (reference sequence). This CDR3 comprises 15 residues. Trimming took off 6 bases at V and 0 bases at J, with 12 bases between the two ends. CDR3 DNA sequence: TGTGCCAGCAGGAACGGACAGTATAGCAATCAGCCCCAGCATTTT. This translates into CASRNGQYSNQPQHF.

This clone was recorded once. Written as DNA, the CDR3 is TGCGCCAGCAGCTCGGACAGGGGGCACTCCCAGTACTTC. Its protein product is CASSSDRGHSQYF. The chain joins TRBV5-1 to TRBJ2-5, with TRBD1 matching 11 bases. The CDR3 runs to 13 residues. The V segment lost 3 bases and the J segment 9 bases; nucleotides outside the gene matches: 4. Germline CDR1 reads SGHRS; CDR2 reads YFSETQ.

The genes are TRBV11-2 and TRBJ1-2, with D maybe TRBD1 (6 bases). The CDR3 totals 15 residues. Germline assignment: CDR1 SGHAT and CDR2 FQNNGV. The V end lost 5 bases, the J end lost 1 base, and 14 bases lay between the germline ends. CDR3 sequence reads: CASSPGTSFNYGYTF. Written as DNA, the CDR3 is TGTGCCAGCAGCCCCGGGACAAGTTTTAACTATGGCTACACCTTC.

This chain uses TRBV27 with TRBJ1-5, with D possibly being TRBD1 (5 bases). The V end was cut by 4 bases, the J end by 4 bases, with 17 bases between. The CDR3 has 16 residues. CDR1 is MNHEY, CDR2 SMNVEV, per germline (reference sequence). In nucleotides, the CDR3 is TGTGCCAGCAGTTCCGGGGGGGTGGGGGAAAATCAGCCCCAGCATTTT. Translation: CASSSGGVGENQPQHF.

This sequence joins TRBV3-1 (or the pseudogene TRBV3-2) and TRBJ2-6; possible D gene TRBD1, 5 bases. Germline V gene sequence: CDR1 LGHDT, CDR2 YNNKEL (reference sequence). The CDR3 runs 15 residues. Trimming took off 4 bases at V and 2 bases at J, with 9 bases between the two ends. The CDR3 spells CASSRQTPGANVLTF. CDR3 sequence (DNA): TGTGCCAGCAGCCGACAGACTCCTGGGGCCAACGTCCTGACTTTC.

This chain joins TRBV10-2 and TRBJ2-1; 14 bases line up with TRBD2. CDR1 is WSHSY, CDR2 SAAADI, per germline. J lost 4 bases, V lost 0 bases, and 2 bases had no gene match. CDR3 length: 17 amino acids. The CDR3 is CASSESRTSGGYNEQFF. The CDR3 bases are TGCGCCAGCAGTGAGTCCAGGACTAGCGGGGGGTACAATGAGCAGTTCTTC.

This clone appeared a few times. This chain joins TRBV7-9 and TRBJ2-7; 9 bases are a match to TRBD1. The CDR3 is 15 residues long. Looked up from germline, CDR1 is SEHNR and CDR2 is FQNEAQ (reference sequence). Trimming at V came to 4 bases and at J to 2 bases, leaving 6 bases not matched to a gene. The CDR3 nucleotides read TGTGCCAGCAGCTCAGGACAGGGGTCACCCTACGAGCAGTACTTC. It codes for CASSSGQGSPYEQYF.

The chain combines TRBV13 with TRBJ2-3; 13 bases fit TRBD2. The V segment lost 3 bases and the J segment 7 bases; nucleotides outside the gene matches: 4. This CDR3 comprises 15 residues. The germline CDR1 and CDR2 sequences are PRHDT and FYEKMQ (reference sequence). The CDR3 DNA reads as TGTGCCAGCAGCTTGCGGACTAGCGGGGGTAATACGCAGTATTTT. It is translated as CASSLRTSGGNTQYF.

The J gene is TRBJ2-1, the V gene TRBV5-4; weak D call: TRBD1 (6 bases). Trimming cost V 2 bases and J 1 base, with 13 bases left between them. The CDR3 runs 16 residues. The germline V gene encodes CDR1 SGHNT and CDR2 YYREEE (reference sequence). The CDR3 spells CASSFGGRGSYNEQFF. In DNA form, the CDR3 reads TGTGCCAGCAGCTTCGGCGGCAGGGGATCCTACAATGAGCAGTTCTTC.

The rearrangement joins TRBV10-2 to TRBJ1-2, with 9 bases aligning to TRBD1. The V gene end was trimmed by 4 bases and the J gene end by 8 bases; junction bases not matched to a gene: 11. The CDR3 covers 15 residues. The germline gives CDR1 WSHSY, CDR2 SAAADI. The DNA of the CDR3 is TGCGCCAGCAGTGGCAGGACAGGGGCTTTGCAGGGCTACACCTTC. This translates into CASSGRTGALQGYTF.

The chain employs TRBV19 and TRBJ2-3; 12 positions agree with TRBD2. The CDR3 contains 17 residues. The germline gives CDR1 LNHDA, CDR2 SQIVND (reference sequence). Trimming cost V 5 bases and J 5 bases; bases outside gene matches: 11. The CDR3 loop is CASSLRTSGEGIDTQYF. CDR3 bases: TGTGCCAGTAGTCTCCGGACTAGCGGGGAGGGGATAGATACGCAGTATTTT. The full variable domain, rest sourced from reference TRBV19 and TRBJ2-3, is DGGITQSPKYLFRKEGQNVTLSCEQNLNHDAMYWYRQDPGQGLRLIYYSQIVNDFQKGDIAEGYSVSREKKESFPLTVTSAQKNPTAFYLCASSLRTSGEGIDTQYFGPGTRLTVL.

This sequence joins TRBV5-1 and TRBJ2-1; 12 nucleotides line up with TRBD2. Germline V gene lookup returns CDR1 SGHRS and CDR2 YFSETQ. The CDR3 covers 16 residues. Trimming took 0 bases from V and 9 from J; bases not matched to a gene: 7. CDR3 residues: CASSLVLAGGLGEQFF. The CDR3 DNA follows: TGCGCCAGCAGCTTGGTTCTAGCGGGAGGGCTCGGTGAGCAGTTCTTC.

This chain uses TRBV5-4 with TRBJ1-5; D is perhaps TRBD1 (5 bases). Deletions cut 0 bases from V and 5 bases from J, with 12 bases between. The germline V gene has CDR1 SGHNT and CDR2 YYREEE (reference sequence). The CDR3 covers 15 residues. The CDR3 region has the DNA TGTGCCAGCAGCTTGGGGACGGGGGTTGATCAGCCCCAGCATTTT. It yields the protein CASSLGTGVDQPQHF.

J is TRBJ2-7 and V is TRBV19, with 10 bases matching TRBD1. The CDR3 extends over 14 amino acids. Trimming at V came to 4 bases and at J to 3 bases, leaving 3 bases not matched to a gene. Germline V gene sequence: CDR1 LNHDA, CDR2 SQIVND (reference sequence). CDR3: CASSTTGGFYEQYF. The DNA of the CDR3 is TGTGCCAGTAGTACGACAGGGGGCTTCTACGAGCAGTACTTC.

The gene calls are TRBV5-1 and TRBJ1-5; 8 nucleotides agree with TRBD1. The CDR3 spans 15 residues. The J segment lost 4 bases and the V segment lost 4 bases, leaving 7 bases of the junction unmatched. Germline-derived CDR1 and CDR2 are SGHRS and YFSETQ. CDR3 residues: CASSARGDRNQPQHF. In DNA form, the CDR3 reads TGCGCCAGCAGCGCCCGGGGGGACAGGAATCAGCCCCAGCATTTT.

This clone was picked up one time. This chain uses TRBV6-5 with TRBJ1-1, with D possibly matching TRBD1 (6 bases). The length of the CDR3 is 14 residues. V was cut by 0 bases and J by 5 bases, with 10 bases left in between. Germline CDR1 and CDR2: MNHEY and SVGAGI. CDR3 protein: CASSYSRGRTEAFF. The CDR3 DNA is TGTGCCAGCAGTTACTCGAGGGGGAGAACTGAAGCTTTCTTT.